The present T cell receptor (beta chain) was sequenced within a study of blood T cell repertoires in COVID-19 (dated by TCRdb to 2018 to 2021). Broadly, across the study: The collaborator samples originated in the United States, Italy and Spain and spanned the acute and convalescent phases of COVID-19. The material from the prospective study consisted of cDNA or gDNA derived from T cells, B-cell-depleted T cells, or PBMCs. Subjects who had been exposed to COVID-19, were actively infected with it, or had recovered from it provided the deeply sampled blood TCRbeta repertoires that made up the dataset. The repertoires were made available in a free public database intended to serve as a resource for research on the immune response to SARS-CoV-2. Samples were obtained from the ongoing ImmuneRACE study (first 160 participants) and from some 1,300 subjects provided by 6 global collaborators. Sample metadata almost always included a de-identified subject ID, COVID-19 status, age in years and sex. Where HLA class I and class II types were available, the types were taken from metadata supplied by the sample provider, not from assay-based typing.

Enrolling through a virtual design, the prospective study's participants ranged in age from roughly 18 to 89 years and lived across some 22 United States geographic areas. Cohort assignment in the prospective study relied on participant-reported clinical history from a screening survey and a study questionnaire. Exposed participants had been in contact, within 2 weeks of entering the study, with a person who had a PCR-confirmed or clinician-diagnosed case of COVID-19. In the prospective study, mobile phlebotomists collected whole blood, serum and a nasopharyngeal or oropharyngeal swab from each participant. Over an approximately two-month period, participants in the prospective study had the option of providing additional blood draws and questionnaires. Before DNA extraction, blood samples from the prospective study were shipped at room temperature or frozen. The CDR3 spans 14 residues, from the cysteine through the phenylalanine. Only the CDR3 DNA stays, 42 bases, in frame from base 1. Via the germline V gene, CDR1 is SNHLY and CDR2 FYNNEI. Relative to germline, V is missing 5 bases and J is missing 4 bases, with 7 bases of the junction outside any gene match.

What the authors observed across the whole study: The quantity of clinical and demographic metadata differed by source and by participant and was supplied without curation.

TCRbeta CDR3 regions were amplified from genomic DNA using the immunoSEQ Assay, a bias-controlled multiplex PCR. Processing in the source paper ran as follows. The number of nucleated cells in each sample was estimated from the amplification of reference gene primers within the assay. To quantify the absolute abundance of each unique TCRbeta CDR3 rearrangement, sequence reads were collapsed and filtered. For each sample, productive Simpson clonality was calculated by taking the square root of Simpson's diversity index across productive rearrangements. TCRdb mirrors the immuneACCESS table, restricted to in-frame sequences. Some clones are absent from its copies; in checked studies, under half trace to an unresolved V gene, and the reason for the others is unknown. V, J and clone size were drawn from that table, and D and trimming were deduced from the DNA. The sample profile shows 250,000 to 300,000 clones; approximately 80% of them were found once. About 5% of the sample is in the top ten clones.

With regard to this clone: There is no known antigen for this receptor. Base qualities are missing; no much larger clone stands one base away.

The receptor chain draws on TRBV2 and TRBJ2-7; 8 central bases correspond to TRBD1. Sequenced input: PBMCs or T cells enriched from blood (not recorded which). This receptor was obtained from a man in his forties who had been exposed to COVID-19. The DNA is TGTGCCAGCAGTCGGGCAGGGGGCAGATACGAGCAGTACTTC. Its translation is CASSRAGGRYEQYF.